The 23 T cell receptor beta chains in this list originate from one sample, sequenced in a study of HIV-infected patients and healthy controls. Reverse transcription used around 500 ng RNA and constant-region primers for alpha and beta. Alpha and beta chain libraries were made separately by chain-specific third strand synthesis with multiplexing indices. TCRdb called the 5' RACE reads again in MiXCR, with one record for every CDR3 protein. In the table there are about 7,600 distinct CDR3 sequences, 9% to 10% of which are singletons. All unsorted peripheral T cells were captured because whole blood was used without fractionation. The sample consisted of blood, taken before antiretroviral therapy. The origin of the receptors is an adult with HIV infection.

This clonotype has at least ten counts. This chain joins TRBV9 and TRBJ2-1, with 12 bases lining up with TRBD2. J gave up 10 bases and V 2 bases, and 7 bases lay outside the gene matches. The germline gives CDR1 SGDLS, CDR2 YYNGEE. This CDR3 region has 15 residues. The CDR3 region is CASSVQTSGSFEQFF. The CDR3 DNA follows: TGTGCCAGCAGCGTCCAGACTAGCGGGAGCTTCGAGCAGTTCTTC.

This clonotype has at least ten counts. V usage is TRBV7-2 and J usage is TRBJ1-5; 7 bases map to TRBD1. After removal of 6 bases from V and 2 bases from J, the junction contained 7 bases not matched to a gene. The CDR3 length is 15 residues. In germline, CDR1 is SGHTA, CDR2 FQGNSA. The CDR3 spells CASRRTGGGNQPQHF. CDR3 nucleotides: TGTGCCAGCAGGAGGACAGGCGGGGGCAATCAGCCCCAGCATTTT.

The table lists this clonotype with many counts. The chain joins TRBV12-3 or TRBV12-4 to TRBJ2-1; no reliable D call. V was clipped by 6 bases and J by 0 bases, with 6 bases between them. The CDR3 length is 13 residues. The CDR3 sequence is CASRSSSYNEQFF. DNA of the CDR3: TGTGCCAGCAGGTCTAGCTCCTACAATGAGCAGTTCTTC.

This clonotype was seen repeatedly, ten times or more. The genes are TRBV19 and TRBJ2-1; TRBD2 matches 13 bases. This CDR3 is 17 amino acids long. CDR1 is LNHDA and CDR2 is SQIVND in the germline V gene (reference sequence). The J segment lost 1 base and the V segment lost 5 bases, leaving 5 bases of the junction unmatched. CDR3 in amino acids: CASSSSLAGGSYNEQFF. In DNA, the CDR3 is TGTGCCAGTAGTTCCTCACTAGCGGGAGGGTCCTACAATGAGCAGTTCTTC.

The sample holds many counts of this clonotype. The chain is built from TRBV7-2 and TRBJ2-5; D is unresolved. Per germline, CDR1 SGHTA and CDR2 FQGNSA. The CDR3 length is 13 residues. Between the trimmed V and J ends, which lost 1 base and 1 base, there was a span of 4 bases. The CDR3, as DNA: TGTGCCAGCAGCTTAGGCCCCCAAGAGACCCAGTACTTC. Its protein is CASSLGPQETQYF.

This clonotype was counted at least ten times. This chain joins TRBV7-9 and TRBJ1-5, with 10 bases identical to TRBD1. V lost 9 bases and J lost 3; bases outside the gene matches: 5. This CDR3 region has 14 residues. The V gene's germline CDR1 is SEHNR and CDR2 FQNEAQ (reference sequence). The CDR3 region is CARTGGADNQPQHF. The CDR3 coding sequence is TGTGCCAGGACAGGGGGCGCGGACAATCAGCCCCAGCATTTT. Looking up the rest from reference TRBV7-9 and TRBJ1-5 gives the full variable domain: DTGVSQNPRHKITKRGQNVTFRCDPISEHNRLYWYRQTLGQGPEFLTYFQNEAQLEKSRLLSDRFSAERPKGSFSTLEIQRTEQGDSAMYLCARTGGADNQPQHFGDGTRLSIL.

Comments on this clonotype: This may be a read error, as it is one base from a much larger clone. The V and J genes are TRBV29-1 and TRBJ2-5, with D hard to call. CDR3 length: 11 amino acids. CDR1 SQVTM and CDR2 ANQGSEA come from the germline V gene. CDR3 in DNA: TGCAGCGTTGATAACGGCGAGACCCAGTGCTTC. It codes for CSVDNGETQCF.

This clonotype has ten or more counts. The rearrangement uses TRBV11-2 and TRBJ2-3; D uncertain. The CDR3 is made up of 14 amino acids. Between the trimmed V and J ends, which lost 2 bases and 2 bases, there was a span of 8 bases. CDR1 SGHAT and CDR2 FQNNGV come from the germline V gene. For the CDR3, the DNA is TGTGCCAGCAGCTTAATTGCTTTCACAGATACGCAGTATTTT. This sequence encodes CASSLIAFTDTQYF.

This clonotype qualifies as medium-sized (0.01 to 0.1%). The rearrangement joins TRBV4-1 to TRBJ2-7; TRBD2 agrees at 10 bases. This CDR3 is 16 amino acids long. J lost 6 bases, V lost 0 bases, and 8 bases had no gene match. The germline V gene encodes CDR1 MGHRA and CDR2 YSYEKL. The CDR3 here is CASSQDGSGRSAEQYF. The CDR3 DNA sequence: TGCGCCAGCAGCCAAGACGGTAGCGGGAGGTCAGCCGAGCAGTACTTC.

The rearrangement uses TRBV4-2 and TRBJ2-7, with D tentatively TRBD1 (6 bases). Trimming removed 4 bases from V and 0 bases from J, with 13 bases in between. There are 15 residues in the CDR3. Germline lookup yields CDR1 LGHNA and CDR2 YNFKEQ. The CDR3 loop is CASSPADRTSYEQYF. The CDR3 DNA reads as TGTGCCAGCAGCCCCGCCGACAGGACCTCCTACGAGCAGTACTTC.

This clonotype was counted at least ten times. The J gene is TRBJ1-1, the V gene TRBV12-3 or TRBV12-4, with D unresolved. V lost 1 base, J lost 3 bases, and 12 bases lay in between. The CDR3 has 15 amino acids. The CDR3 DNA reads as TGTGCCAGCAGTTTAGTTGAGGGATTGGACACTGAAGCTTTCTTT. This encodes CASSLVEGLDTEAFF.

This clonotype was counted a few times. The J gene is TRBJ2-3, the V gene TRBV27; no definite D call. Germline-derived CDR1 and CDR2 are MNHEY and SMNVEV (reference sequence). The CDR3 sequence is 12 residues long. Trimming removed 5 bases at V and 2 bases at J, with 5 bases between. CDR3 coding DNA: TGTGCCAGCAGTAGGACCACAGATACGCAGTATTTT. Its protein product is CASSRTTDTQYF.

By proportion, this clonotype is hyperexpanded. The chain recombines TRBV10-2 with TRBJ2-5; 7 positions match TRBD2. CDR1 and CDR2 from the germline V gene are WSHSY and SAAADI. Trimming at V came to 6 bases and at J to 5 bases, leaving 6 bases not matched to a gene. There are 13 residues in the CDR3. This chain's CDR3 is CASRLAGDETQYF. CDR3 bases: TGCGCCAGCAGGTTGGCGGGGGACGAGACCCAGTACTTC.

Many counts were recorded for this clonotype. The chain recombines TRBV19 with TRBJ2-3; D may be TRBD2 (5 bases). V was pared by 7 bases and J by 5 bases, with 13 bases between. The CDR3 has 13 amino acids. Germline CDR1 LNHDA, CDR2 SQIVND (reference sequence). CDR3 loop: CASNRGTGDTQYF. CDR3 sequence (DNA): TGTGCCAGTAATCGGGGTACTGGAGATACGCAGTATTTT.

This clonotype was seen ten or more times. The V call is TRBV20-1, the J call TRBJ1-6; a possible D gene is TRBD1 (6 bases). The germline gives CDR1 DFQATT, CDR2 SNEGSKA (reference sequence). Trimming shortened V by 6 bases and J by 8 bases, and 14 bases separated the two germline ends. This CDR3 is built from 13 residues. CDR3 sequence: CSASRDTDSPLHF. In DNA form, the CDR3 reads TGCAGTGCGTCGCGGGACACGGATTCACCCCTCCACTTT.

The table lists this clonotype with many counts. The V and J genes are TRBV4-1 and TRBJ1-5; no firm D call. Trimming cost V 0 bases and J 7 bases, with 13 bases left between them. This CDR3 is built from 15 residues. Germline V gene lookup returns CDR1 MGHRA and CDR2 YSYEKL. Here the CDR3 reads CASSQDRALAQPQHF. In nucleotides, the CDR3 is TGCGCCAGCAGCCAAGATCGGGCCTTGGCCCAGCCCCAGCATTTT.

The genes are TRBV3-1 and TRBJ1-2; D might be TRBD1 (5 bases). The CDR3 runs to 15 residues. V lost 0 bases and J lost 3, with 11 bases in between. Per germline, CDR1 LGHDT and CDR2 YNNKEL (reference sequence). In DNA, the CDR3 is TGTGCCAGCAGCCAAGATTACGGGGCGGACTATGGCTACACCTTC. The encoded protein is CASSQDYGADYGYTF.

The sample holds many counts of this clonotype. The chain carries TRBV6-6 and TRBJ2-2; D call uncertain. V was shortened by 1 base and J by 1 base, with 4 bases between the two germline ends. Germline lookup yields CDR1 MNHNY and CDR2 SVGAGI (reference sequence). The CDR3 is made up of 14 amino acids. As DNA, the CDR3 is TGTGCCAGCAGTTACTTGCAGAACACCGGGGAGCTGTTTTTT. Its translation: CASSYLQNTGELFF.

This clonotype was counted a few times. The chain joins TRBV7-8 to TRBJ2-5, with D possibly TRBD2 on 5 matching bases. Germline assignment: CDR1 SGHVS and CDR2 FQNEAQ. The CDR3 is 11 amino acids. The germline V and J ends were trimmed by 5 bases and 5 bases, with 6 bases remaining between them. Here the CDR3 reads CASSPGETQYF. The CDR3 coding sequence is TGTGCCAGCAGCCCGGGGGAGACCCAGTACTTC.

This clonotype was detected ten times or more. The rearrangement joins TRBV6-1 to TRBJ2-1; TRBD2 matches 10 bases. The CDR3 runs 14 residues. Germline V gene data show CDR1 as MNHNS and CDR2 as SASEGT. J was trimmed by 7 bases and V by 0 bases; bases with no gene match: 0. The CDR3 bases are TGTGCCAGCAGTGAAGCTAGCGGGAGGAATGAGCAGTTCTTC. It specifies CASSEASGRNEQFF.

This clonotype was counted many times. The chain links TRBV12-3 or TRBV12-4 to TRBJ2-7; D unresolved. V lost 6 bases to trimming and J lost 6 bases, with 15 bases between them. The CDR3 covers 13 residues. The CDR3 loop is CASSPGPASEQYF. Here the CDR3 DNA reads TGTGCCAGCAGCCCCGGCCCGGCGAGCGAGCAGTACTTC.

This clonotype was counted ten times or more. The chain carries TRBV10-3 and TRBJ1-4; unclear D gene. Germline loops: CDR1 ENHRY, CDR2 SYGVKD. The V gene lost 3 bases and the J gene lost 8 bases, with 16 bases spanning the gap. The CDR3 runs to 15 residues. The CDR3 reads CAISESLSLTEKLFF. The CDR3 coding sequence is TGTGCCATCAGTGAAAGTCTTTCCTTAACGGAAAAACTGTTTTTT.

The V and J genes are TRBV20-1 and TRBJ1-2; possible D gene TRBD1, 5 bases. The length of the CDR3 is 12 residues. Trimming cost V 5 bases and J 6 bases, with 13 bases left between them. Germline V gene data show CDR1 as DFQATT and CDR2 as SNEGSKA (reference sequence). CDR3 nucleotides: TGCAGTGCTCTGAAGGGGTCCAATGGCTACACCTTC. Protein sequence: CSALKGSNGYTF.